This TCR beta chain derives from a study of control samples from healthy donors and cancer patients. V shed 4 bases and J shed 4 bases, with 14 bases lying between them. CDR1 is MNHEY and CDR2 is SVGEGT in the germline V gene. The CDR3 spans 14 residues. Using immunoSEQ multiplex PCR, the repertoire was profiled, and TCRdb retains in-frame clones only, with some absent. The sample shows 90,000 to 150,000 clones, about 91% of them seen only once. The specimen sequenced was blood. The origin of this receptor is a man aged 40-50 years in good health. V usage is TRBV6-2 or TRBV6-3 and J usage is TRBJ2-7; D unresolved. CDR3 region: CASSLARSPYEQYF. The DNA of the CDR3 is TGTGCCAGCAGTTTAGCCAGGAGTCCTTACGAGCAGTACTTC.